This T cell receptor beta chain comes out of a study of blood T cells in healthy people across ages. There were healthy Caucasian individuals from Russia, aged roughly 6 to 100, serving as donors. The CDR3 is 12 residues long. V was clipped by 5 bases and J by 5 bases, with 7 bases between them. A second PCR of 7 to 11 cycles used a sample-barcoded 5' primer and a J-beta primer mix. Researchers report that each sample yielded at least 2.5 million CDR3-containing paired-end reads. MiXCR was run by TCRdb on the 5' RACE reads, yielding one entry per CDR3 protein. The table shows 800,000 or so distinct CDR3 sequences, with roughly 46% occurring only once.

This sequence was found in a man of 80 years or more in good health. This chain connects TRBV12-3 or TRBV12-4 to TRBJ2-1; D is unclear. The sample consisted of blood. The CDR3 DNA sequence: TGTGCCAGCAGTCCCAGAAACAATGAGCAGTTCTTC. It translates to CASSPRNNEQFF.